The next 21 T cell receptor beta chains were all read from a single sample in a study of T-cell reconstitution after alpha-beta-depleted transplantation in children. Unique molecular identifiers were built into the TCRbeta library. TCRdb reprocessed the PCR reads with MiXCR, giving one entry per CDR3 protein. Of fewer than 250,000 distinct CDR3 sequences listed, about 15% are singletons. Sequencing used PBMCs, mostly from graft donor cells, obtained 360 days after TCRalphabeta/CD19-depleted stem cell transplant. All receptors come from a male patient aged 2 to 10 who had a stem cell transplant for acute lymphoblastic leukemia, so the T cells may come from the graft donor.

This chain uses TRBV3-1 with TRBJ2-7, with 7 bases aligning to TRBD1. Trimming cost V 3 bases and J 5 bases; bases outside gene matches: 10. This CDR3 region has 15 residues. Germline loops: CDR1 LGHDT, CDR2 YNNKEL (reference sequence). CDR3 loop: CASSQPKGAVHEQYF. The CDR3 bases are TGTGCCAGCAGCCAGCCTAAGGGGGCGGTCCACGAGCAGTACTTC.

This chain links TRBV7-2 with TRBJ2-5; 8 bases are shared with TRBD2. Germline CDR1 is SGHTA and CDR2 is FQGNSA. The CDR3 covers 15 residues. With V trimmed by 2 bases and J by 3 bases, 5 bases remained unmatched. As DNA, the CDR3 is TGTGCCAGCAGCTTACATCCGGGGGGGAAAGAGACCCAGTACTTC. Protein product: CASSLHPGGKETQYF.

The chain is built from TRBV4-3 and TRBJ2-2; 8 bases are shared with TRBD2. Trimming took 2 bases from V and 3 from J; bases not matched to a gene: 14. From germline, CDR1 is LGHNA and CDR2 YSLEER. The CDR3 sequence is 19 residues long. In DNA, the CDR3 is TGCGCCAGCAGCCAACGGTCAAGCGGGGGCCAACTTTACACCGGGGAGCTGTTTTTT. Encoded protein: CASSQRSSGGQLYTGELFF.

This clonotype was picked up a small number of times. The chain is built from TRBV28 and TRBJ2-3, with TRBD2 matching over 10 bases. The V gene end was trimmed by 6 bases and the J gene end by 0 bases; junction bases not matched to a gene: 3. Germline V lookup: CDR1 MDHEN, CDR2 SYDVKM. This CDR3 has 15 residues. The CDR3: CASRTSGASTDTQYF. The CDR3 DNA reads as TGTGCCAGCAGAACTAGCGGGGCTAGCACAGATACGCAGTATTTT.

This clonotype has a count of ten or more. The rearrangement links TRBV12-3 or TRBV12-4 to TRBJ1-2; no firm D call. This CDR3 spans 13 amino acids. Trimming took off 3 bases at V and 7 bases at J, with 12 bases between the two ends. DNA of the CDR3: TGTGCCAGCAGTTTGGGGAGGGTCGGTGGCTACACCTTC. The encoded protein is CASSLGRVGGYTF.

CDR3: CSVDQGGTEAFF. CDR3 DNA: TGCAGCGTTGACCAGGGTGGGACTGAAGCTTTCTTT. This chain connects TRBV29-1 to TRBJ1-1; D perhaps matches TRBD1 (5 bases). The CDR3 covers 12 residues. Trimming removed 3 bases at V and 5 bases at J, with 10 bases between. Germline assignment: CDR1 SQVTM and CDR2 ANQGSEA.

V is TRBV11-1 and J is TRBJ2-6; possible D gene TRBD2, 6 bases. CDR3 size: 15 residues. Trimming took off 4 bases at V and 11 bases at J, with 18 bases between the two ends. CDR1 SGHAT and CDR2 FQDESV come from the germline V gene (reference sequence). CDR3 sequence reads: CASSSAGFPSDVLTF. As DNA, the CDR3 is TGTGCCAGCAGCTCGGCGGGGTTCCCCTCCGACGTCCTGACTTTC.

This clonotype has a handful of counts. The V call is TRBV20-1, the J call TRBJ1-1, with D tentatively TRBD1 (5 bases). The CDR3 is 13 amino acids. In germline, CDR1 is DFQATT, CDR2 SNEGSKA (reference sequence). V was shortened by 2 bases and J by 5 bases, with 12 bases between the two germline ends. CDR3 in amino acids: CSARQGFETEAFF. The CDR3 region has the DNA TGCAGTGCTAGACAGGGTTTTGAGACTGAAGCTTTCTTT.

In its sample, this clonotype was seen a few times. This chain connects TRBV20-1 to TRBJ1-1; weak D call: TRBD1 (6 bases). CDR3 length: 15 residues. With 0 bases removed from V and 1 base from J, the gap between germline ends came to 12 bases. Per germline, CDR1 DFQATT and CDR2 SNEGSKA (reference sequence). The CDR3 DNA sequence: TGCAGTGCTAGAGATGCCCAGGGGACGAACACTGAAGCTTTCTTT. Protein: CSARDAQGTNTEAFF.

This clonotype was observed a few times. J is TRBJ1-3 and V is TRBV12-3 or TRBV12-4, with a possible D match to TRBD1 (6 bases). The CDR3 runs to 13 residues. The V end lost 4 bases, the J end lost 3 bases, and 7 bases lay between the germline ends. CDR3 sequence: CASSYRVGNTIYF. The CDR3 nucleotides are TGTGCCAGCAGTTACAGGGTTGGAAACACCATATATTTT.

A few counts support this clonotype. The gene calls are TRBV14 and TRBJ1-6, with TRBD1 matching 8 bases. CDR3 size: 16 residues. Germline-derived CDR1 and CDR2 are SGHDN and FVKESK. The junction had 8 bases not matched to a gene; V was cut back by 3 bases and J by 7 bases. The CDR3: CASSQRQGRGNSPLHF. As DNA, the CDR3 is TGTGCCAGCAGCCAGAGACAGGGGAGAGGGAATTCACCCCTCCACTTT.

The chain employs TRBV5-1 and TRBJ2-3, with D perhaps matching TRBD1 (6 bases). Germline V gene sequence: CDR1 SGHRS, CDR2 YFSETQ. The V end was cut by 0 bases, the J end by 2 bases, with 13 bases between. The CDR3 totals 16 residues. The CDR3 loop is CASSLAEGVITDTQYF. The CDR3 nucleotides are TGCGCCAGCAGCTTGGCCGAGGGGGTCATCACAGATACGCAGTATTTT.

V and J are TRBV6-2 or TRBV6-3 and TRBJ2-7; D is unresolved. V lost 0 bases, J lost 2 bases, and 14 bases lay in between. Germline CDR1 reads MNHEY; CDR2 reads SVGEGT. This CDR3 is 16 amino acids long. DNA of the CDR3: TGTGCCAGCAGTTACTCGGTCGCTGTAAGTACCTACGAGCAGTACTTC. Translating it yields CASSYSVAVSTYEQYF.

This clonotype was recorded a few times. The chain combines TRBV6-1 with TRBJ2-3; 7 bases map to TRBD1. V shed 6 bases and J 4 bases; nucleotides not matched to a gene: 7. The CDR3 is 14 amino acids. In germline, CDR1 is MNHNS, CDR2 SASEGT. Here the CDR3 DNA reads TGTGCCAGCAGAAACAGGGGAAGCGCAGATACGCAGTATTTT. It is translated as CASRNRGSADTQYF.

This clonotype was seen a handful of times. The J gene is TRBJ1-1, the V gene TRBV5-1; TRBD1 aligns across 8 bases. This CDR3 region has 14 residues. V dropped 4 bases and J dropped 4; count of bases not matched to a gene: 6. Looked up from germline, CDR1 is SGHRS and CDR2 is YFSETQ. The CDR3 region has the DNA TGCGCCAGCAGCCGTAGCACAGGGGGCACTGAAGCTTTCTTT. Its protein is CASSRSTGGTEAFF.

This clonotype was detected only a few times. The chain has TRBV7-9 and TRBJ2-7, with 9 bases identical to TRBD1. The germline CDR1 and CDR2 sequences are SEHNR and FQNEAQ (reference sequence). The trim removed 5 bases at V and 2 bases at J, leaving 4 bases unmatched. This CDR3 spans 14 amino acids. The CDR3 region is CASSPRDRAYEQYF. The CDR3 bases are TGTGCCAGCAGCCCCCGGGACAGGGCCTACGAGCAGTACTTC. The full variable domain, rest sourced from reference TRBV7-9 and TRBJ2-7, is DTGVSQNPRHKITKRGQNVTFRCDPISEHNRLYWYRQTLGQGPEFLTYFQNEAQLEKSRLLSDRFSAERPKGSFSTLEIQRTEQGDSAMYLCASSPRDRAYEQYFGPGTRLTVT.

The table lists this clonotype with a few counts. This chain uses TRBV12-3 or TRBV12-4 with TRBJ1-2, with 9 bases identical to TRBD1. J gave up 8 bases and V 5 bases, and 15 bases lay outside the gene matches. This CDR3 is 16 amino acids long. CDR3 in DNA: TGTGCCAGCAGTATAAGGGCCAAACAGGGGGCGGGAGGCTACACCTTC. It encodes CASSIRAKQGAGGYTF.

The CDR3, as DNA: TGCGCCAGCAGCTTCCAACCCCGAGACAGCGAGCAGTACTTC. Its protein product is CASSFQPRDSEQYF. The V gene is TRBV4-3, the J gene TRBJ2-7; D is perhaps TRBD1 (5 bases). Trimming pared 5 bases from V and 6 bases from J, leaving 17 bases between. There are 14 residues in the CDR3. Germline V lookup: CDR1 LGHNA, CDR2 YSLEER.

The V gene is TRBV27, the J gene TRBJ2-4; D is possibly TRBD1 (6 bases). The CDR3 is made up of 16 amino acids. Germline V CDR1 and CDR2: MNHEY, SMNVEV (reference sequence). V was shortened by 8 bases and J by 11 bases, with 28 bases between the two germline ends. In nucleotides, the CDR3 is TGTGCCAGCTCCCGGGACAACGGGAAAGAAGGATGGGTTCAGTACTTC. As protein: CASSRDNGKEGWVQYF.

This clonotype was seen ten or more times. This chain connects TRBV10-3 to TRBJ1-5; D perhaps matches TRBD1 (5 bases). The CDR3 is 13 residues long. The V end lost 6 bases, the J end lost 9 bases, and 15 bases lay between the germline ends. Germline V gene lookup returns CDR1 ENHRY and CDR2 SYGVKD. The CDR3 sequence: CAIRGDGGLPQHF. CDR3 sequence (DNA): TGTGCCATCAGGGGGGACGGAGGATTGCCCCAGCATTTT.

This clonotype showed up just a few times. This chain joins TRBV18 and TRBJ2-7; 10 nucleotides agree with TRBD1. The V gene's germline CDR1 is KGHSH and CDR2 LQKENI. The CDR3 is 14 residues long. J gave up 5 bases and V 0 bases, and 1 base lay outside the gene matches. The CDR3: CASSPPGQGNEQYF. The CDR3 DNA reads as TGTGCCAGCTCACCACCGGGACAGGGGAACGAGCAGTACTTC. The full variable domain, with the rest looked up from reference TRBV18 and TRBJ2-7, is NAGVMQNPRHLVRRRGQEARLRCSPMKGHSHVYWYRQLPEEGLKFMVYLQKENIIDESGMPKERFSAEFPKEGPSILRIQQVVRGDSAAYFCASSPPGQGNEQYFGPGTRLTVT.